This T cell receptor beta chain was recorded in a study of cytomegalovirus exposure and HLA in healthy donors. The germline V gene encodes CDR1 GTSNPN and CDR2 SVGIG (reference sequence). The CDR3 is made up of 15 amino acids. V lost 2 bases and J 7 bases, leaving 17 bases between the germline ends. Profiling relied on immunoSEQ multiplex PCR, and the TCRdb table lists in-frame clones only, not all of them. The sample consists of more than 120,000 clones, about 88% of them appearing once. These donors were members of the roughly 120-subject validation cohort, a group separate from the approximately 640-subject first cohort.

This sequence was found in a man in his late teens or twenties in good health and CMV-seropositive. Sequencing input: PBMCs. The genes are TRBV30 and TRBJ1-4; D remains ambiguous. This chain's CDR3 is CAWSLFGPRGEKLFF. The CDR3 nucleotides read TGTGCCTGGAGTCTTTTTGGACCACGGGGTGAAAAACTGTTTTTT. The entire variable domain, with the rest obtained from reference TRBV30 and TRBJ1-4, is as follows: SQTIHQWPATLVQPVGSPLSLECTVEGTSNPNLYWYRQAAGRGLQLLFYSVGIGQISSEVPQNLSASRPQDRQFILSSKKLLLSDSGFYLCAWSLFGPRGEKLFFGSGTQLSVL.